This TCR beta chain is drawn from a study of blood T cells in healthy people across ages. Study details: Per two T cells, about one barcoded beta molecule was captured through template switching.

CDR1 MGHRA and CDR2 YSYEKL come from the germline V gene. This CDR3 is 11 amino acids long. Trimming took 4 bases from V and 9 from J, leaving 9 bases between them. Per sample, no less than 5 micrograms of total RNA were extracted. Next came a second PCR, run for about 7 to 11 cycles, which used a sample-barcoded 5' primer along with a J-beta primer mix. One entry per CDR3 protein, called by TCRdb with MiXCR from the 5' RACE reads. In the table there are 1,300,000 or so distinct CDR3 sequences, 59% of which are singletons. The V and J genes are TRBV4-1 and TRBJ1-1; D unclear. The receptor comes from a man aged 18 to 29 in good health. The sample was blood. The CDR3 bases are TGCGCCAGCAGCCGAGGAAATCAAGCTTTCTTT. Amino acids: CASSRGNQAFF.